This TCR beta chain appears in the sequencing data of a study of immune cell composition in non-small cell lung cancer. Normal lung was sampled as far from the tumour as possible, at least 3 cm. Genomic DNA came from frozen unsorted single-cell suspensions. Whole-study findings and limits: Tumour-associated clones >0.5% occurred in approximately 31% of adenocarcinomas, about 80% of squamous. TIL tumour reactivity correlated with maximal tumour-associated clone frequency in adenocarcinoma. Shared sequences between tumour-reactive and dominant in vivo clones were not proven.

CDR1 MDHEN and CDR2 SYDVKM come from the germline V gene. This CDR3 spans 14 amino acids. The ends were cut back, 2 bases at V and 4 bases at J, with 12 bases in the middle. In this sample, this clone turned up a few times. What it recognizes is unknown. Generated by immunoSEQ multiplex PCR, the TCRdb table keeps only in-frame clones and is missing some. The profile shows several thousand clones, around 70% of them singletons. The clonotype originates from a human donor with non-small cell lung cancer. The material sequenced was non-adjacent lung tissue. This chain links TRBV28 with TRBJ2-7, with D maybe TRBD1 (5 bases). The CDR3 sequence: CASSLGASSYEQYF. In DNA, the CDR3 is TGTGCCAGCAGTTTAGGGGCCAGTTCATACGAGCAGTACTTC.